This TCR beta chain was sequenced for a study of blood T cells in healthy people across ages. Findings and caveats of the study: It was held that diversity estimates obtained from one million T cells represented underestimates. Donors of long life had a larger count of naive CD4+ cells and greater diversity than aged donors.

Comment on this clonotype: Its target is unknown.

Germline V lookup: CDR1 MNHEY, CDR2 SVGEGT. V lost 5 bases to trimming and J lost 11 bases; unmatched junction nucleotides: 12. The CDR3 is 14 residues long. Staff drew roughly 10 milliliters of peripheral blood from each donor. The authors isolated at least 7 million PBMCs per sample. Primers used in a second PCR of about 6 to 11 cycles were a sample-barcoded 5' primer and a J-beta primer mix. TCRdb reprocessed the 5' RACE reads with MiXCR, giving one entry per CDR3 protein. The sample consists of hundreds of thousands of distinct CDR3 sequences, 40% to 45% of them appearing once. This sequence originates from a man older than 75 in good health. The material sequenced was blood. The J gene is TRBJ1-1, the V gene TRBV6-2 or TRBV6-3; the match to TRBD1 covers 9 bases. DNA for the CDR3: TGTGCCAGCAGTCCGGCTACAGGGGGCCGGAGGGCTTTCTTT. It specifies CASSPATGGRRAFF.